This T cell receptor beta chain derives from a study of blood T cells in healthy people across ages. At the level of the study: T cells yielded about one barcoded beta molecule per two cells through template switching.

Regarding this clonotype: Its antigen is currently unknown.

PCR was performed a second time for about 7 to 11 cycles using a sample-barcoded 5' primer and a J-beta primer mix. Using its own MiXCR run on the 5' RACE reads, TCRdb lists one record per CDR3 protein. The top ten hold 28% of the sample, which has about 830,000 distinct CDR3 sequences, around 62% seen once. Points from the study as a whole: Naive CD4+ cells and diversity were both higher in long-lived donors than in aged donors. Older age coincided with a roughly linear decline in TCR beta diversity per million T cells.

The CDR3 has 14 amino acids. V lost 8 bases to trimming and J lost 0 bases, with 10 bases between them. The germline V gene has CDR1 LGHDT and CDR2 YNNKEL (reference sequence). Sequencing was performed on blood. The receptor was isolated from a young man in good health. The V and J genes are TRBV3-1 and TRBJ1-4; D gene uncertain. CDR3 coding DNA: TGTGCCAGCCAAACGAGTGCAACTAATGAAAAACTGTTTTTT. It specifies CASQTSATNEKLFF.